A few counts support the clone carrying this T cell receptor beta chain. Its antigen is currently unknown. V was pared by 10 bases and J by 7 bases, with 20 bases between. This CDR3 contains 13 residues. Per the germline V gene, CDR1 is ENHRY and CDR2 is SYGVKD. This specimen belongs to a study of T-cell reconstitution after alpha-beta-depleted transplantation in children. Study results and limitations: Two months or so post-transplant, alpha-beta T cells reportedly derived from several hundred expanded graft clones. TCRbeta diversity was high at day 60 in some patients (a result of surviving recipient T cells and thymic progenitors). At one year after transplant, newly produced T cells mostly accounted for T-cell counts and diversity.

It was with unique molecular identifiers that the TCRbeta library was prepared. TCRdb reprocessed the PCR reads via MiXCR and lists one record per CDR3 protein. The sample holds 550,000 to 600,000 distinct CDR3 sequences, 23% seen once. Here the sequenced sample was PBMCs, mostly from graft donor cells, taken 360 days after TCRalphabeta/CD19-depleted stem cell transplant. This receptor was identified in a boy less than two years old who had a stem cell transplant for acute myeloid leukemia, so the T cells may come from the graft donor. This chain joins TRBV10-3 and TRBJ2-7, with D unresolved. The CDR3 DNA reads TGTGCCACGGCCTCAAGCGAGGCAGAAGAGCAGTACTTC. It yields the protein CATASSEAEEQYF.